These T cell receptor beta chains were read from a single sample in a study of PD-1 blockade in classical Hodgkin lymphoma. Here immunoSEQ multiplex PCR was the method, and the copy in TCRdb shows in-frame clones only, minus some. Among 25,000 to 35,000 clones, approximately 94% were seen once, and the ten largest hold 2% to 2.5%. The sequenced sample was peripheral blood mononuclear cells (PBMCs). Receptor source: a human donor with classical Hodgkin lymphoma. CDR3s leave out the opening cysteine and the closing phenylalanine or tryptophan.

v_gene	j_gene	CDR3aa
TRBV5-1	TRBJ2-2	ASSLSGSPGELF
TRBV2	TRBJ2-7	ASSERDRVPYEQY
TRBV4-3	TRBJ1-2	ASSHISGGHHYGYT
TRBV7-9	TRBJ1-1	ASSLGEGRAF
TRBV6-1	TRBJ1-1	ASRDRKVLAEAF
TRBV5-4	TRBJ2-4	ASSLLGADIQY
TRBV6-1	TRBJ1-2	ASSEGQNYGYT
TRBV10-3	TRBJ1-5	AISESMASPQH
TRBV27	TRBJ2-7	ASSPKDRLYEQY
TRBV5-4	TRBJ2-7	ASSFGTSGIYEQY
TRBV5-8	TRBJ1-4	ASSLSKGEVRNEKLF
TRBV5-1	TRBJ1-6	ASSPGQYNSPLH
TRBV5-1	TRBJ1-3	ASSLGSGASGNTIY
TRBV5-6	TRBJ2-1	ASSYQTGTVYNEQF
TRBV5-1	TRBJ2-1	ASSLQRAVDEQF
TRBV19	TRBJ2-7	ASSIGTGGHYEQY
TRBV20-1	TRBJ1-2	SAPNYGYT